This entry is about one TCR beta chain. Its antigen is not known. The data originate from a study of shared clonotypes between healthy human individuals. Study-level background: Ranging from 18 to 49 in age, donors were two women and three men. Used for every donor were three CD4 naive, three CD4 memory, two CD8 naive and one CD8 memory plate.

The CDR3 runs 16 residues. The junction had 7 bases not matched to a gene; V was cut back by 2 bases and J by 5 bases. Per germline, CDR1 SGHVS and CDR2 FNYEAQ. In the source study's methods: Junction-only sequences produced by ImmunoSEQ had no quality scores, so filtering differed. The protocol was immunoSEQ multiplex PCR, while the TCRdb copy is restricted to in-frame clones and leaves out a portion. For V, J and clone size, that table is used; D and trimming come from the DNA. The sample has about 2.3 million clones, 85% to 95% seen once; the top ten hold 0.3% to 0.4%. Study conclusions and caveats: Estimated richness values were generally larger in naive subsets than in memory subsets.

Source material: naive CD4+ T cells from PBMCs. Noted subset: CD45RA+ positively selected. V gene TRBV7-6 combines with J gene TRBJ2-2; the match to TRBD2 covers 8 bases. This TCR came from a man aged 18 to 29 in good health. Some clones in this sample may be carry-over from other donors' samples. The CDR3 reads CASSLPPGGPTGELFF. The DNA of the CDR3 is TGTGCCAGCAGCTTACCCCCGGGAGGGCCAACCGGGGAGCTGTTTTTT.